Following are 3 T cell receptor beta chains from one sample sequenced in a study of radiation and T cells in renal cell carcinoma. Time point here: blood 4 weeks post-SBRT, at nephrectomy. The treatment denotes: 15 Gy SBRT to primary tumor, nephrectomy 4 weeks later. Clones were read by immunoSEQ multiplex PCR, and TCRdb kept only the in-frame ones, dropping some. This table has around 100,000 clones, around 83% appearing once. The material sequenced was blood, taken from a patient whose treatment included radiotherapy and nephrectomy. These receptors originate from a man in his fifties or sixties with renal cell carcinoma.

This clone was recorded once. The chain employs TRBV4-2 and TRBJ2-2, with a weak D call TRBD2 (5 bases). Between the trimmed V and J ends, which lost 3 bases and 1 base, there was a span of 12 bases. Germline V lookup: CDR1 LGHNA, CDR2 YNFKEQ. There are 16 residues in the CDR3. Written as DNA, the CDR3 is TGTGCCAGCAGCCATCCGTTAGGGAGGAACACCGGGGAGCTGTTTTTT. It is translated as CASSHPLGRNTGELFF.

This chain joins TRBV11-2 and TRBJ2-3, with TRBD2 identical over 7 bases. This CDR3 contains 18 residues. The germline V gene encodes CDR1 SGHAT and CDR2 FQNNGV. The J segment lost 4 bases and the V segment lost 6 bases, leaving 19 bases of the junction unmatched. CDR3 DNA: TGTGCCAGCAGTTTAACGGCGTGGGAGGGCCAAAATTCAGATACGCAGTATTTT. Amino acids: CASSLTAWEGQNSDTQYF.

The rearrangement links TRBV5-6 to TRBJ2-7; D gene ambiguous. Germline CDR1 is SGHDT and CDR2 is YYEEEE. V lost 0 bases, J lost 3 bases, and 10 bases lay in between. There are 14 residues in the CDR3. CDR3 in amino acids: CASSLVGRSYEQYF. CDR3 coding DNA: TGTGCCAGCAGCTTGGTCGGCCGAAGCTACGAGCAGTACTTC.